These 5 T cell receptor beta chains share one sample of origin, sequenced in a study of early T cells in non-severe SARS-CoV-2 infection. A single record per CDR3 protein comes from TCRdb applying MiXCR to the 5' RACE reads. The repertoire holds roughly 72,000 distinct CDR3 sequences, with around 13% as singletons. Material: whole blood. The source is an adult who was a healthcare worker with PCR-confirmed SARS-CoV-2 infection or an uninfected control (not recorded which).

As concerns this clonotype: A much bigger clone sits one base away, suggesting this may be a read error. This chain connects TRBV28 to TRBJ2-5; D is unresolved. From germline, CDR1 is MDHEN and CDR2 SYDVKM. This CDR3 spans 10 amino acids. For the CDR3, the DNA is TGTACCAGCAGTTCAGAGACCCAGTACTTC. Translating it yields CTSSSETQYF.

The table lists this clonotype with many counts. V usage is TRBV29-1 and J usage is TRBJ2-2, with D perhaps matching TRBD1 (6 bases). The CDR3 extends over 13 amino acids. Trimming took off 4 bases at V and 3 bases at J, with 9 bases between the two ends. Germline-derived CDR1 and CDR2 are SQVTM and ANQGSEA. The CDR3 coding sequence is TGCAGCGTTGTCTCAGGGGACACCGGGGAGCTGTTTTTT. Residues: CSVVSGDTGELFF.

This clonotype has a count of ten or more. The chain links TRBV7-2 to TRBJ2-7; no clear D. In germline, CDR1 is SGHTA, CDR2 FQGNSA. The CDR3 extends over 13 amino acids. V was clipped by 1 base and J by 6 bases, with 10 bases between them. This CDR3 reads CASSLVGQAEQYF. In DNA, the CDR3 is TGTGCCAGCAGCTTAGTCGGGCAGGCCGAGCAGTACTTC.

The chain joins TRBV5-1 to TRBJ2-6; possible D gene TRBD2, 6 bases. The CDR3 has 17 amino acids. The V gene's germline CDR1 is SGHRS and CDR2 YFSETQ. V lost 1 base, J lost 0 bases, and 11 bases lay in between. CDR3 coding DNA: TGCGCCAGCAGCTTGCGGAGGGGACTCTCTGGGGCCAACGTCCTGACTTTC. It is translated as CASSLRRGLSGANVLTF.

The chain employs TRBV12-3 or TRBV12-4 and TRBJ2-3, with D possibly being TRBD2 (6 bases). Trimming cost V 6 bases and J 1 base, with 20 bases left between them. The CDR3 contains 17 residues. The CDR3 DNA reads as TGTGCCAGCAGGGAGGGGACCGCCCCAGAAGGCACAGATACGCAGTATTTT. Translating gives CASREGTAPEGTDTQYF.